The source of this TCR beta chain is a study of glioma-infiltrating T cells listed by TCRdb under 2016. Context from the whole study: Low-grade gliomas were represented by WHO grade II oligodendrogliomas or astrocytomas, and glioblastomas were represented by WHO grade IV tumors that were sampled at initial rather than recurrent diagnosis. Before surgery, glioma patients were given dexamethasone for six or fewer days. The sequencing target for blood libraries was about 4- to 11-fold coverage of some 980,000 peripheral T cells. The study sequenced TCR alpha- and beta-chain repertoires from glioma tissue, from non-neoplastic brain tissue and from matched peripheral blood mononuclear cells. Each tissue-infiltrating repertoire was compared with the same patient's peripheral blood repertoire to measure divergence between tissue and blood T-cell populations. Three low-grade glioma patients, fewer than 10 primary glioblastoma patients and three non-glioma patients contributing non-neoplastic brain tissue were included in the paired cohort. What the research found in general, with its limitations: VJ-independent divergence between tissue and blood was lower than expected in non-neoplastic patients but higher than expected in all gliomas, particularly low-grade gliomas. Tissue and blood shared very few CDR3 sequences, a result attributed to high CDR3 diversity and limited sampling. Group comparisons were based on small numbers of patients: three non-neoplastic, three low-grade glioma and roughly 8 glioblastoma patients. Patients with low tissue-blood divergence were marked by a signature set of shared blood CDR3 motifs, and this signature set was depleted in highly divergent patients.

This clonotype turned up a few times. Its antigen is unknown. Base qualities were left out, and no much larger clone turns up one base away. TCR alpha and beta CDR3 regions were amplified with the iRepertoire nested amplicon-rescue multiplex PCR (arm-PCR) platform from RNA. For one-step reverse transcription and amplification, roughly 100-450 ng of tissue mRNA or PBMC total RNA was used as input. Following bead purification, Illumina adapters were added by a secondary multiplex PCR, and libraries between 200 and 400 bp were gel-purified. Libraries carried internal 6-nucleotide barcodes used for demultiplexing. The libraries were sequenced on an Illumina MiSeq using 2x220 or 2x250 nucleotide paired-end reads. The paper's processing steps were these. Paired reads were merged with FLASH 1.2.11 and aligned to the GRCh37 human genome with BWA-MEM before extracting TRA and TRB reads. For V and J assignment, an IMGT-derived reference of cassette sequences and CDR3 motifs that included pseudogenes was used. Reads were translated in three frames, and productive CDR3s were defined by a C…FGXG motif without stop codons. Clonotypes were defined as unique combinations of V-J cassette pair and CDR3 amino acid sequence. Reads were filtered by Hamming distance, thresholded by each sample's sequence error rate in mapped regions. TCRdb trimmed public reads at Q25 via fastp, called clones via MiXCR and kept in-frame beta chains. Each entry merges the rows of one CDR3 protein and shows their most common DNA and genes. TCRdb's processing, not the authors', yielded these V and J calls. The sample records roughly 350,000 distinct CDR3 sequences, around 38% of which are singletons. Clones ranked in the top ten supply around 12% of the sample.

Surgical brain or tumor specimens were cryofrozen in liquid nitrogen immediately after resection, and peripheral blood cells were collected concurrently. CDR1 and CDR2 are drawn from the germline V gene: ENHRY, SYGVKD. Relative to germline, V is 0 bases shorter and J is 13 bases shorter, with 16 bases between their ends. The CDR3 starts with the cysteine, ends with the phenylalanine, and has 14 residues. Just the 42-base CDR3 DNA is kept, in frame starting at base 1. Sequencing input: glioma tissue, nonneoplastic brain tissue, or PBMCs (not recorded which). The TCR comes from a human donor with low-grade glioma or glioblastoma, undergoing nonglioma brain surgery, or in good health (not recorded which). The chain employs TRBV10-3 and TRBJ2-1; the D call could be TRBD1 or TRBD2, with each sharing 5 bases. The nucleotide sequence is given as TGTGCCATCAGTGAGTCAACCGGGACCGAGAACCAGTTCTTC. This sequence encodes CAISESTGTENQFF.